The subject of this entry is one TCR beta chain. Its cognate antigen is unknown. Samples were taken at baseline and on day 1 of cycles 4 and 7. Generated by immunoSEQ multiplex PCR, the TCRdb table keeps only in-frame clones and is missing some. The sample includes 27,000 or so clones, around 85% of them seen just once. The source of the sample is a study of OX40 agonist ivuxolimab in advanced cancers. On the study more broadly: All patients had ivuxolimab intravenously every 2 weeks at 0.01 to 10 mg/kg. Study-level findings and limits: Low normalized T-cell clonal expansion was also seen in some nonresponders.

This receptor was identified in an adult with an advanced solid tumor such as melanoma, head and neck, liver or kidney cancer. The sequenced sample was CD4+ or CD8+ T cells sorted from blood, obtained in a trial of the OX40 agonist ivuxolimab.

CDR3 sequence: CASQEPNTGELFF. CDR3 nucleotides: TGTGCCAGTCAGGAACCGAACACCGGGGAGCTGTTTTTT. V and J are TRBV19 and TRBJ2-2; D is unclear. V was trimmed by 8 bases and J by 0 bases, leaving 7 bases between them. This CDR3 region has 13 residues. Germline CDR1 and CDR2: LNHDA and SQIVND (reference sequence). Combining the CDR3 with reference TRBV19 and TRBJ2-2 gives the whole variable domain DGGITQSPKYLFRKEGQNVTLSCEQNLNHDAMYWYRQDPGQGLRLIYYSQIVNDFQKGDIAEGYSVSREKKESFPLTVTSAQKNPTAFYLCASQEPNTGELFFGEGSRLTVL.